This T cell receptor beta chain derives from a study of CD8 T cells in ankylosing spondylitis. Germline loops: CDR1 MGHRA, CDR2 YSYEKL. This CDR3 region has 12 residues. The V end lost 3 bases, the J end lost 4 bases, and 7 bases lay between the germline ends. As the method for making TCR beta libraries, quantitative 5'-RACE with molecular barcodes was used. One entry per CDR3 protein results from TCRdb running MiXCR on the 5' RACE reads. The sample records over 100,000 distinct CDR3 sequences, approximately 10% being singletons. The clonotype comes from a female donor with ankylosing spondylitis or in good health (not recorded which). V and J are TRBV4-1 and TRBJ2-7; no clear D gene. The sequenced sample was blood, either unsorted or a sorted T cell fraction (not recorded which). For the CDR3, the DNA is TGCGCCAGCAGCCAGAGTGCTTACGAGCAGTACTTC. It translates to CASSQSAYEQYF.